The present T cell receptor beta chain was sequenced within a study of T cells in Graves' hyperthyroidism and ophthalmopathy. The investigators amplified TCR beta CDR3 regions from RNA transcripts. TCR CDR3 underwent first-round RT-PCR with the HTBI primer set. TCRdb used MiXCR to reprocess the multiplex PCR reads, holding one entry per CDR3 protein. The repertoire holds under 450,000 distinct CDR3 sequences, with approximately 14% as singletons. The germline V and J ends were trimmed by 4 bases and 2 bases, with 18 bases remaining between them. This CDR3 is 15 amino acids long. Germline CDR1 reads DFQATT; CDR2 reads SNEGSKA (reference sequence). Whole-study findings and limits: Model predictions of ophthalmopathy came a median roughly 6.4 months before onset.

Note on this clonotype: The antigen remains unidentified.

The chain combines TRBV20-1 with TRBJ2-7; possible D gene TRBD1, 5 bases. Sequenced: blood. The receptor's source is a woman aged 18 to 35 with Graves' hyperthyroidism. The CDR3 sequence: CSAIGDVWFPYEQYF. The CDR3 bases are TGCAGTGCTATAGGGGATGTCTGGTTTCCCTACGAGCAGTACTTC.